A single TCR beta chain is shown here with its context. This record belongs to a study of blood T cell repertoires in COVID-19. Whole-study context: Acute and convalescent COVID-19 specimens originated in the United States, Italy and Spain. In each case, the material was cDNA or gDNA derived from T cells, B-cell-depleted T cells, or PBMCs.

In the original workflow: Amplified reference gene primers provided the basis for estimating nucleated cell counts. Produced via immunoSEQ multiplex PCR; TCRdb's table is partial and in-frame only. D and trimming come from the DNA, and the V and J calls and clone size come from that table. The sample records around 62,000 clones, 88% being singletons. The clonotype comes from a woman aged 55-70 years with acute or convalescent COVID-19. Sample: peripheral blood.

CDR3 bases: TGCGCCACAAAGACAGGGGGGAACACCGGGGAGCTGTTTTTT. Translating it yields CATKTGGNTGELFF. This sequence joins TRBV5-1 and TRBJ2-2; TRBD1 matches 9 bases. Germline V gene data show CDR1 as SGHRS and CDR2 as YFSETQ. The CDR3 sequence is 14 residues long. V gave up 9 bases and J gave up 1 base; unmatched junction bases: 4.